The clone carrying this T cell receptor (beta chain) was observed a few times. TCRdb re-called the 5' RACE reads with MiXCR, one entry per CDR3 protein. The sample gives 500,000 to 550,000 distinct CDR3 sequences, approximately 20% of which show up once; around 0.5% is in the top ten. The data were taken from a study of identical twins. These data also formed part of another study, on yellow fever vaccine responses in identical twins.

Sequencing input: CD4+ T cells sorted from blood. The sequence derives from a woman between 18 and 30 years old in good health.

The CDR3 region is CASSPLGGDTDTQYF. CDR3 sequence (DNA): TGCGCCAGCTCCCCACTGGGCGGAGACACAGATACGCAGTATTTT. The chain couples TRBV5-1 to TRBJ2-3; D not resolved. V dropped 7 bases and J dropped 2 bases, with 17 bases sitting between them. This CDR3 spans 15 amino acids. Germline-derived CDR1 and CDR2 are SGHRS and YFSETQ.